The subject of this entry is one TCR beta chain. Which antigen it targets is not known. Per-base qualities were not stored, and no clone one base away is much larger. The data belong to a study of cytomegalovirus exposure and HLA in healthy donors (dated by TCRdb to the late 2010s). Describing the broader study: According to a later analysis, the 120 or so validation repertoires were produced on the same platform as the 680 or so repertoires of the first cohort. The aim of the study was to test whether cataloging public T cell receptors could identify signatures of past pathogen exposure. A separate validation cohort of about 110 different subjects was used in addition to the roughly 670-subject first cohort. To predict cytomegalovirus infection status, the study combined high-throughput TCR immunosequencing, statistical association of individual TCRs with disease status, and machine learning. Here is what the overall study found, with its caveats: According to the authors, the approach could potentially be generalized to other disease states and immunological phenotypes. The study listed 150 to 200 TCR beta chains as associated with cytomegalovirus. A later analysis lacked HLA typing for the validation cohort, so it scored co-occurrence in that cohort across all 120 repertoires. A few of the identified cytomegalovirus-associated TCR beta chains were confirmed in vitro to be specific for cytomegalovirus antigens. The classifier was reported to diagnose cytomegalovirus status with high specificity and sensitivity in both the original and validation cohorts. A later analysis found that TCRs clustered in the first cohort also tended to co-occur in the 100 to 150 validation repertoires, with just under 95% of cluster scores above 0. Across donors, most TCR sequences were observed very rarely, whereas some public TCRs were present in many individuals.

Donors formed part of the validation cohort, which comprised some 120 subjects and was distinct from the first cohort of 690 or so subjects. Library preparation used the immunoSEQ multiplex PCR assay. The original methods were these. A statistical classification framework was built for diagnosing cytomegalovirus status from the catalog of TCR beta chain sequences. In its TCRdb copy, this immuneACCESS table keeps in-frame sequences only and misses some clones. Where compared with another copy, unresolved V genes explain less than half of these, and the others have no known cause. V and J calls and clone size are as listed in that table; D and trimming were resolved from the DNA. Across this sample there are fewer than 60,000 clones, with nearly 90% seen only once. Roughly 14% of the sample lies in the top ten. The V and J ends are trimmed by 1 base and 0 bases, leaving 11 bases between them. From the cysteine up to the phenylalanine, the CDR3 has a length of 16 residues. Solely the CDR3 DNA is kept, with 48 bases framed from the first base. As encoded in the germline V gene, CDR1 is SGHTS while CDR2 is YDEGEE.

What was sequenced was PBMCs. Here the chain combines TRBV5-8 and TRBJ1-5, with the D gene not confidently named. This TCR was recovered from a young woman in good health and CMV-seronegative. The CDR3 sequence is CASSLMQNDSNQPQHF. The nucleotides are TGTGCCAGCAGCTTGATGCAGAATGATAGCAATCAGCCCCAGCATTTT.